The 21 T cell receptor beta chains below were found in one sample sequenced in a study of blood T cells in healthy people across ages. A second PCR of roughly 7 to 11 cycles used a sample-barcoded 5' primer and a J-beta primer mix. One entry per CDR3 protein results from TCRdb running MiXCR on the 5' RACE reads. The data show some 760,000 distinct CDR3 sequences, roughly 25% seen once. The same sample was also studied in work on T cells of mothers and their children.

Sequences were obtained from blood. All receptors derive from a boy younger than 18 in good health.

This clonotype was seen a few times. The chain uses TRBV7-9 and TRBJ2-7, with 7 bases matching TRBD2. The length of the CDR3 is 17 residues. V shed 5 bases, J shed 0 bases, and the junction held 13 bases outside the gene matches. Germline V gives CDR1 SEHNR, CDR2 FQNEAQ (reference sequence). The CDR3 protein is CASSKSGGGRASYEQYF. CDR3 nucleotides: TGTGCCAGCAGCAAATCTGGCGGCGGGAGAGCCTCCTACGAGCAGTACTTC.

This chain links TRBV20-1 with TRBJ2-7, with D tentatively TRBD1 or TRBD2 (5 bases each). Trimming took off 0 bases at V and 0 bases at J, with 12 bases between the two ends. The CDR3 covers 15 residues. Germline CDR1 DFQATT, CDR2 SNEGSKA (reference sequence). CDR3 sequence (DNA): TGCAGTGCTAGAGATCGGGACGGTAGCTCCTACGAGCAGTACTTC. Translating it yields CSARDRDGSSYEQYF.

The V gene is TRBV13, the J gene TRBJ1-2; D is uncertain. The CDR3 consists of 16 residues. Germline CDR1 and CDR2: PRHDT and FYEKMQ (reference sequence). The V end was cut by 0 bases, the J end by 4 bases, with 15 bases between. The CDR3 here is CASSLGQAQRGYGYTF. CDR3 bases: TGTGCCAGCAGCTTAGGCCAGGCCCAACGGGGCTATGGCTACACCTTC.

This clonotype was counted only a few times. This sequence joins TRBV4-2 and TRBJ2-7; weak D call: TRBD1 (6 bases). V lost 0 bases and J lost 3, with 12 bases in between. The CDR3 contains 15 residues. Germline V gene data show CDR1 as LGHNA and CDR2 as YNFKEQ. This chain's CDR3 is CASSQEDSPNYEQYF. As DNA, the CDR3 is TGTGCCAGCAGCCAAGAGGACAGCCCGAACTACGAGCAGTACTTC.

This clonotype has just a few counts. The gene calls are TRBV6-1 and TRBJ2-5, with no clear D. This CDR3 comprises 14 residues. Germline CDR1 and CDR2: MNHNS and SASEGT. Trimming pared 0 bases from V and 0 bases from J, leaving 5 bases between. The CDR3 region has the DNA TGTGCCAGCAGTGAAGCTTGGTACCAAGAGACCCAGTACTTC. Its translation is CASSEAWYQETQYF.

V and J are TRBV4-2 and TRBJ2-7, with D possibly matching TRBD1 (6 bases). The germline V and J ends were trimmed by 0 bases and 6 bases, with 15 bases remaining between them. The CDR3 consists of 15 residues. Germline CDR1 reads LGHNA; CDR2 reads YNFKEQ. CDR3 DNA sequence: TGTGCCAGCAGCCAAGATTTTGGGGACAATATCGAGCAGTACTTC. Amino acid sequence: CASSQDFGDNIEQYF.

This clonotype came up a few times. This chain connects TRBV7-9 to TRBJ2-4, with D possibly TRBD1 on 6 matching bases. The germline V gene has CDR1 SEHNR and CDR2 FQNEAQ (reference sequence). Deletions cut 5 bases from V and 0 bases from J, with 8 bases between. This CDR3 spans 14 amino acids. The CDR3 DNA reads TGTGCCAGCAGCATGGGACAAGCCAAAAACATTCAGTACTTC. Translating it yields CASSMGQAKNIQYF.

This clonotype was seen ten or more times. The chain is built from TRBV7-2 and TRBJ2-5; D might be TRBD2 (6 bases). The better agreement between TRBJ2-1 and the DNA end casts doubt on the J call. CDR1 and CDR2 from the germline V gene are SGHTA and FQGNSA. CDR3 size: 13 residues. The DNA for the CDR3 is TGTGCCAGCAGACCGGGAGCATACAATGAGCAGTTCTTC. Encoded protein: CASRPGAYNEQFF.

The chain carries TRBV20-1 and TRBJ2-3, with 12 bases lining up with TRBD2. The CDR3 is made up of 15 amino acids. Trimming at V came to 6 bases and at J to 6 bases, leaving 10 bases not matched to a gene. Germline CDR1 DFQATT, CDR2 SNEGSKA (reference sequence). The CDR3 sequence: CSARVTSGSPDTQYF. DNA for the CDR3: TGCAGTGCCCGTGTGACTAGCGGGAGTCCCGATACGCAGTATTTT.

This rearrangement joins TRBV20-1 to TRBJ2-5; perhaps D is TRBD1 or TRBD2 (6 bases each). This CDR3 is built from 14 residues. The germline V gene encodes CDR1 DFQATT and CDR2 SNEGSKA (reference sequence). Between the trimmed V and J ends, which lost 0 bases and 5 bases, there was a span of 13 bases. The CDR3 sequence is CSARDRGLRETQYF. The CDR3 DNA reads as TGCAGTGCTAGAGATCGGGGGCTCCGGGAGACCCAGTACTTC.

The V and J genes are TRBV27 and TRBJ2-7; TRBD2 matches 12 bases. V trimming: 3 bases; J trimming: 2 bases; junction bases outside the gene matches: 5. The CDR3 consists of 16 residues. Per the germline V gene, CDR1 is MNHEY and CDR2 is SMNVEV (reference sequence). This CDR3 is CASSLNGLAGPYEQYF. The CDR3 DNA reads as TGTGCCAGCAGTTTGAATGGACTAGCGGGACCCTACGAGCAGTACTTC.

This clonotype was seen more than once but under ten times. Its ends do not fully match the called genes, so a read error is possible. DNA for the CDR3: TGTGCCAGCAGCCAAGCGGGGACAGGGGGCACAGAGACCCGGTACTTC. Protein: CASSQAGTGGTETRYF. The chain uses TRBV3-1 and TRBJ2-5; the match to TRBD1 covers 12 bases. The CDR3 length is 16 residues. Germline V gene lookup returns CDR1 LGHDT and CDR2 YNNKEL (reference sequence).

In this sample, this clonotype turned up once. V usage is TRBV28 and J usage is TRBJ2-5; D possibly corresponds to TRBD1 (6 bases). There are 13 residues in the CDR3. Per the germline V gene, CDR1 is MDHEN and CDR2 is SYDVKM. V lost 10 bases, J lost 2 bases, and 14 bases lay in between. The CDR3 reads CAISGHMQETQYF. The CDR3 DNA is TGTGCCATCTCGGGACATATGCAAGAGACCCAGTACTTC.

This chain connects TRBV3-1 to TRBJ2-1, with D perhaps being TRBD1 or TRBD2 (5 bases each). Trimming stripped 0 bases from V and 11 bases from J, with 8 bases between. This CDR3 region has 12 residues. CDR1 and CDR2 (germline): LGHDT, YNNKEL (reference sequence). The CDR3 here is CASSQDRGQQFF. The CDR3 DNA is TGTGCCAGCAGCCAAGATCGGGGCCAGCAGTTCTTC.

The chain employs TRBV14 and TRBJ1-2, with D possibly TRBD1 on 5 matching bases. Germline V lookup: CDR1 SGHDN, CDR2 FVKESK. With 2 bases removed from V and 4 bases from J, the gap between germline ends came to 14 bases. The CDR3 has 15 amino acids. The CDR3 loop reads CASSQNPGTLYGYTF. For the CDR3, the DNA is TGTGCCAGCAGCCAAAACCCCGGGACTCTCTATGGCTACACCTTC.

The V and J genes are TRBV5-1 and TRBJ2-5; no clear D. The CDR3 is made up of 12 amino acids. Trimming removed 6 bases at V and 0 bases at J, with 6 bases between. Germline loops: CDR1 SGHRS, CDR2 YFSETQ. In DNA, the CDR3 is TGCGCCAGCACATTCGACCAAGAGACCCAGTACTTC. This encodes CASTFDQETQYF. Based on the CDR3 plus reference TRBV5-1 and TRBJ2-5, the full variable domain is KAGVTQTPRYLIKTRGQQVTLSCSPISGHRSVSWYQQTPGQGLQFLFEYFSETQRNKGNFPGRFSGRQFSNSRSEMNVSTLELGDSALYLCASTFDQETQYFGPGTRLLVL.

The chain joins TRBV28 to TRBJ2-3; 8 bases map to TRBD1. The CDR3 consists of 15 residues. V lost 7 bases, J lost 4 bases, and 10 bases stayed unmatched. CDR1 is MDHEN and CDR2 is SYDVKM in the germline V gene. The CDR3 sequence is CASTKGYRGADTQYF. In DNA form, the CDR3 reads TGTGCCAGCACCAAGGGGTACAGGGGGGCAGATACGCAGTATTTT. The full variable domain, rest sourced from reference TRBV28 and TRBJ2-3, is DVKVTQSSRYLVKRTGEKVFLECVQDMDHENMFWYRQDPGLGLRLIYFSYDVKMKEKGDIPEGYSVSREKKERFSLILESASTNQTSMYLCASTKGYRGADTQYFGPGTRLTVL.

The gene calls are TRBV29-1 and TRBJ2-5; D not resolved. The V gene lost 4 bases and the J gene lost 6 bases, with 6 bases spanning the gap. The CDR3 spans 10 residues. Per germline, CDR1 SQVTM and CDR2 ANQGSEA. The chain's CDR3 is CSVVRQTQYF. DNA for the CDR3: TGCAGCGTTGTCCGCCAGACCCAGTACTTC.

V gene TRBV6-6 combines with J gene TRBJ1-4; TRBD1 is a possible D gene (6 bases). CDR1 and CDR2 (germline): MNHNY, SVGAGI (reference sequence). V shed 2 bases and J shed 2 bases, with 9 bases lying between them. This CDR3 spans 15 amino acids. The CDR3 DNA is TGTGCCAGCAGTTACATGGACAGCACTAATGAAAAACTGTTTTTT. It specifies CASSYMDSTNEKLFF.

The V and J genes are TRBV12-3 or TRBV12-4 and TRBJ2-7; TRBD1 agrees at 9 bases. The length of the CDR3 is 13 residues. V was pared by 10 bases and J by 6 bases, with 10 bases of the junction left unmatched. CDR3 amino acids: CAIRSGQGTEQYF. CDR3 sequence (DNA): TGTGCCATCCGTTCGGGACAGGGCACCGAGCAGTACTTC.

The V and J genes are TRBV7-9 and TRBJ1-5; D perhaps matches TRBD1 (5 bases). This CDR3 contains 15 residues. The V end lost 4 bases, the J end lost 1 base, and 11 bases lay between the germline ends. Germline V gene sequence: CDR1 SEHNR, CDR2 FQNEAQ (reference sequence). The CDR3 sequence: CASSSPGSSNQPQHF. DNA for the CDR3: TGTGCCAGCAGCTCTCCAGGGTCCAGCAATCAGCCCCAGCATTTT. The variable domain in full, completed from reference TRBV7-9 and TRBJ1-5, reads DTGVSQNPRHKITKRGQNVTFRCDPISEHNRLYWYRQTLGQGPEFLTYFQNEAQLEKSRLLSDRFSAERPKGSFSTLEIQRTEQGDSAMYLCASSSPGSSNQPQHFGDGTRLSIL.